The 23 T cell receptor beta chains below were found in one sample sequenced in a study of blood T cell repertoires in COVID-19. The data were produced by immunoSEQ multiplex PCR, yet TCRdb's version contains in-frame clones alone and is incomplete. The sample includes about 87,000 clones, approximately 83% seen only once; the top ten take 2% to 2.5%. Sequencing was carried out using peripheral blood. The receptors originated from a woman in her seventies with acute or convalescent COVID-19.

The rearrangement links TRBV24-1 to TRBJ2-3; D is perhaps TRBD2 (5 bases). The CDR3 totals 13 residues. Germline loops: CDR1 KGHDR, CDR2 SFDVKD. V lost 2 bases to trimming and J lost 3 bases, with 5 bases between them. The CDR3 sequence is CATSDSGTDTQYF. As DNA, the CDR3 is TGTGCCACCAGTGATTCGGGGACAGATACGCAGTATTTT.

This sequence joins TRBV7-2 and TRBJ2-1, with D possibly being TRBD2 (5 bases). Germline-derived CDR1 and CDR2 are SGHTA and FQGNSA. The V end was cut by 1 base, the J end by 2 bases, with 9 bases between. The CDR3 contains 15 residues. CDR3: CASSLVTGTYNEQFF. As DNA, the CDR3 is TGTGCCAGCAGCTTAGTAACCGGGACCTACAATGAGCAGTTCTTC.

The rearrangement uses TRBV19 and TRBJ1-3; 8 bases match TRBD1. Per the germline V gene, CDR1 is LNHDA and CDR2 is SQIVND (reference sequence). CDR3 size: 12 residues. The V segment lost 7 bases and the J segment 10 bases; nucleotides outside the gene matches: 6. DNA for the CDR3: TGTGCCAGTATTGGACACAGGGGGACCATATATTTT. The encoded protein is CASIGHRGTIYF.

V gene TRBV10-2 combines with J gene TRBJ1-4, with D maybe TRBD1 (5 bases). Germline V gene data show CDR1 as WSHSY and CDR2 as SAAADI. V lost 4 bases and J lost 6, with 6 bases in between. There are 12 residues in the CDR3. The CDR3 region has the DNA TGCGCCAGCAGTGCAGGGCATGAAAAACTGTTTTTT. It translates to CASSAGHEKLFF.

The chain has TRBV4-2 and TRBJ2-3, with 10 bases identical to TRBD2. The CDR3 consists of 16 residues. Germline assignment: CDR1 LGHNA and CDR2 YNFKEQ. Trimming took 0 bases from V and 9 from J; bases not matched to a gene: 9. The CDR3 loop reads CASSQDASGGGGTQYF. CDR3 DNA: TGTGCCAGCAGCCAAGATGCTAGCGGGGGCGGAGGCACGCAGTATTTT.

The chain uses TRBV11-2 and TRBJ2-2, with TRBD1 matching over 7 bases. Germline V gives CDR1 SGHAT, CDR2 FQNNGV. After removal of 5 bases from V and 4 bases from J, the junction contained 7 bases not matched to a gene. CDR3 length equals 15 residues. CDR3 coding DNA: TGTGCCAGCAGCCGTGGACAGGCGACCACCGGGGAGCTGTTTTTT. It is translated as CASSRGQATTGELFF.

In its sample, this clone was seen a few times. CDR3 sequence (DNA): TGTGCCAGCAGTGAACCTGGTGGGGGGGAGACCCAGTACTTC. Protein product: CASSEPGGGETQYF. The chain links TRBV6-1 to TRBJ2-5; tentatively, D is TRBD2 (6 bases). V was clipped by 2 bases and J by 5 bases, with 12 bases between them. This CDR3 is 14 amino acids long. Per germline, CDR1 MNHNS and CDR2 SASEGT.

This rearrangement joins TRBV19 to TRBJ1-6; 7 nucleotides line up with TRBD1. The CDR3 is 16 residues long. The J segment lost 10 bases and the V segment lost 4 bases, leaving 13 bases of the junction unmatched. Per germline, CDR1 LNHDA and CDR2 SQIVND (reference sequence). CDR3 sequence reads: CASSTATGNSESPLHF. The CDR3 region has the DNA TGTGCCAGTAGTACCGCGACAGGGAATAGTGAATCACCCCTCCACTTT.

This chain uses TRBV2 with TRBJ1-1; D is uncertain. The length of the CDR3 is 12 residues. V lost 8 bases and J 3 bases, leaving 10 bases between the germline ends. Germline V CDR1 and CDR2: SNHLY, FYNNEI. CDR3 DNA: TGTGCCAGCGCGGGAGTTTACACTGAAGCTTTCTTT. Protein product: CASAGVYTEAFF.

The chain employs TRBV20-1 and TRBJ2-1; D possibly corresponds to TRBD2 (6 bases). Germline V gene sequence: CDR1 DFQATT, CDR2 SNEGSKA (reference sequence). This CDR3 contains 14 residues. The ends were cut back, 3 bases at V and 7 bases at J, with 16 bases in the middle. The CDR3: CSASLASGPNEQFF. The CDR3, as DNA: TGCAGTGCTAGTCTAGCGTCGGGGCCGAATGAGCAGTTCTTC.

V and J are TRBV28 and TRBJ2-3; TRBD2 matches 7 bases. V lost 4 bases to trimming and J lost 2 bases; unmatched junction nucleotides: 6. Germline values: CDR1 MDHEN, CDR2 SYDVKM. The CDR3 runs 15 residues. DNA for the CDR3: TGTGCCAGCAGTTCTAGCGGAGCCAACACAGATACGCAGTATTTT. This gives the protein CASSSSGANTDTQYF.

This chain connects TRBV18 to TRBJ1-2, with 10 bases aligning to TRBD1. The CDR3 totals 14 residues. The V gene end was trimmed by 3 bases and the J gene end by 8 bases; junction bases not matched to a gene: 6. Germline assignment: CDR1 KGHSH and CDR2 LQKENI. CDR3 DNA: TGTGCCAGCTCACCCGGGACAGGGGTCGGAGGCTACACCTTC. Its protein is CASSPGTGVGGYTF.

This clone appeared a single time. This chain connects TRBV23-1 to TRBJ1-1; 8 bases align to TRBD1. TRBV23-1 has ORF status, its function being uncertain. The CDR3 spans 17 residues. V shed 5 bases and J 4 bases; nucleotides not matched to a gene: 15. The CDR3 here is CASSSRTGIEVGTEAFF. In nucleotides, the CDR3 is TGCGCCAGCAGTTCGAGGACAGGGATAGAAGTAGGCACTGAAGCTTTCTTT.

The genes are TRBV7-9 and TRBJ1-1, with a weak D call TRBD1 (5 bases). The CDR3 has 15 residues. From germline, CDR1 is SEHNR and CDR2 FQNEAQ (reference sequence). V was trimmed by 0 bases and J by 1 base, leaving 9 bases between them. This CDR3 is CASSLALGGNTEAFF. DNA of the CDR3: TGTGCCAGCAGCTTAGCGTTGGGGGGGAACACTGAAGCTTTCTTT. Full variable domain (remainder filled in from reference TRBV7-9 and TRBJ1-1): DTGVSQNPRHKITKRGQNVTFRCDPISEHNRLYWYRQTLGQGPEFLTYFQNEAQLEKSRLLSDRFSAERPKGSFSTLEIQRTEQGDSAMYLCASSLALGGNTEAFFGQGTRLTVV.

This clone has just one count. V usage is TRBV10-2 and J usage is TRBJ2-4; D is uncertain. Germline CDR1 WSHSY, CDR2 SAAADI. The CDR3 is 15 amino acids. The germline V and J ends were trimmed by 2 bases and 2 bases, with 10 bases remaining between them. The CDR3 DNA follows: TGCGCCAGCAGTGAGGCAGGATCGTCCAAAAACATTCAGTACTTC. This codes for CASSEAGSSKNIQYF.

The chain employs TRBV19 and TRBJ1-3; D not resolved. The CDR3 has 15 residues. Trimming cost V 6 bases and J 0 bases, with 12 bases left between them. From germline, CDR1 is LNHDA and CDR2 SQIVND (reference sequence). The CDR3 DNA follows: TGTGCCAGTAGAGACTCCTCGAGCTCTGGAAACACCATATATTTT. This gives the protein CASRDSSSSGNTIYF.

J is TRBJ1-1 and V is TRBV7-8; maybe TRBD1 (6 bases). Trimming shortened V by 3 bases and J by 3 bases, and 11 bases separated the two germline ends. This CDR3 is 14 amino acids long. Germline CDR1 is SGHVS and CDR2 is FQNEAQ. The CDR3 sequence: CASSLGGRYTEAFF. The CDR3 DNA is TGTGCCAGCAGCTTGGGGGGGCGTTACACTGAAGCTTTCTTT.

This chain connects TRBV7-3 to TRBJ2-1, with D possibly matching TRBD2 (6 bases). The CDR3 spans 15 residues. Germline V gives CDR1 SGHTA, CDR2 FQGTGA. Trimming cost V 2 bases and J 4 bases, with 12 bases left between them. Here the CDR3 DNA reads TGTGCCAGCAGCTTAGCGGGGTCCGAGTACAATGAGCAGTTCTTC. Translation gives CASSLAGSEYNEQFF.

The V gene is TRBV7-2, the J gene TRBJ1-5; 7 bases are shared with TRBD1. V lost 5 bases to trimming and J lost 4 bases; unmatched junction nucleotides: 8. Looked up from germline, CDR1 is SGHTA and CDR2 is FQGNSA. The CDR3 is made up of 15 amino acids. In nucleotides, the CDR3 is TGTGCCAGCAGCGGACGCGGGACAGAAAATCAGCCCCAGCATTTT. This encodes CASSGRGTENQPQHF. Filled out from reference TRBV7-2 and TRBJ1-5, the complete variable domain reads GAGVSQSPSNKVTEKGKDVELRCDPISGHTALYWYRQSLGQGLEFLIYFQGNSAPDKSGLPSDRFSAERTGGSVSTLTIQRTQQEDSAVYLCASSGRGTENQPQHFGDGTRLSIL.

The chain employs TRBV28 and TRBJ2-7; tentative D call: TRBD1 (6 bases). The V end lost 2 bases, the J end lost 3 bases, and 17 bases lay between the germline ends. The CDR3 consists of 16 residues. Germline V lookup: CDR1 MDHEN, CDR2 SYDVKM. CDR3 DNA sequence: TGTGCCAGCAGTTTAGGTACAGGGCTGGTGAGCTACGAGCAGTACTTC. It encodes CASSLGTGLVSYEQYF. Complete variable domain (other parts from reference TRBV28 and TRBJ2-7): DVKVTQSSRYLVKRTGEKVFLECVQDMDHENMFWYRQDPGLGLRLIYFSYDVKMKEKGDIPEGYSVSREKKERFSLILESASTNQTSMYLCASSLGTGLVSYEQYFGPGTRLTVT.

The chain is built from TRBV28 and TRBJ1-2; D may be TRBD1 (6 bases). V dropped 9 bases and J dropped 6 bases, with 17 bases sitting between them. CDR1 is MDHEN and CDR2 is SYDVKM in the germline V gene. This CDR3 contains 13 residues. The CDR3 reads CASFDRYVDGYTF. CDR3 bases: TGTGCCAGTTTCGACAGGTATGTCGATGGCTACACCTTC.

This rearrangement joins TRBV9 to TRBJ1-4; TRBD1 might be the D (6 bases). The germline CDR1 and CDR2 sequences are SGDLS and YYNGEE. Trimming took off 4 bases at V and 3 bases at J, with 16 bases between the two ends. The CDR3 contains 16 residues. CDR3 DNA: TGTGCCAGCAGCTCCAACTGGGGGCCACCTAATGAAAAACTGTTTTTT. It yields the protein CASSSNWGPPNEKLFF. The full variable domain, rest sourced from reference TRBV9 and TRBJ1-4, is DSGVTQTPKHLITATGQRVTLRCSPRSGDLSVYWYQQSLDQGLQFLIQYYNGEERAKGNILERFSAQQFPDLHSELNLSSLELGDSALYFCASSSNWGPPNEKLFFGSGTQLSVL.

V usage is TRBV14 and J usage is TRBJ1-3; 7 bases match TRBD1. The CDR3 has 14 amino acids. CDR1 and CDR2 (germline): SGHDN, FVKESK. Unmatched junction bases numbered 2, after V lost 4 bases and J lost 2 bases. The chain's CDR3 is CASSRDRAGNTIYF. CDR3 nucleotide sequence: TGTGCCAGCAGCCGAGACAGGGCTGGAAACACCATATATTTT. Together with reference TRBV14 and TRBJ1-3, the CDR3 gives the full variable domain: EAGVTQFPSHSVIEKGQTVTLRCDPISGHDNLYWYRRVMGKEIKFLLHFVKESKQDESGMPNNRFLAERTGGTYSTLKVQPAELEDSGVYFCASSRDRAGNTIYFGEGSWLTVV.